These 25 T cell receptor beta chains were sequenced from one sample in a study of shared clonotypes between healthy human individuals. Clones were read by immunoSEQ multiplex PCR, and TCRdb kept only the in-frame ones, dropping some. The data show 2 million to 2.5 million clones, over 90% seen once. Sequences were obtained from naive CD4+ T cells from PBMCs. Subset specified: CD45RA+ positively selected. These TCRs come from a man aged 18 to 35 in good health. Some clones in this sample may be carry-over from other donors' samples.

Written as DNA, the CDR3 is TGCGCCAGCAGCCCTAGGACTCCTAACAAAAACATTCAGTACTTC. Amino acid sequence: CASSPRTPNKNIQYF. The chain recombines TRBV5-1 with TRBJ2-4, with TRBD2 as a possible D gene (5 bases). This CDR3 comprises 15 residues. Trimming removed 4 bases at V and 3 bases at J, with 14 bases between. Germline V CDR1 and CDR2: SGHRS, YFSETQ.

V gene TRBV29-1 combines with J gene TRBJ1-6; 7 bases line up with TRBD1. The CDR3 runs 17 residues. V was clipped by 4 bases and J by 3 bases; unmatched bases: 12. Germline CDR1 SQVTM, CDR2 ANQGSEA. The CDR3 bases are TGCAGCGTTGGGACCGGGACAGAGAGATTCTATAATTCACCCCTCCACTTT. Translated, it gives CSVGTGTERFYNSPLHF.

This rearrangement joins TRBV6-1 to TRBJ2-5; D call uncertain. V was trimmed by 3 bases and J by 5 bases, leaving 16 bases between them. The CDR3 totals 15 residues. Germline loops: CDR1 MNHNS, CDR2 SASEGT. CDR3 nucleotides: TGTGCCAGCAGTGACCCCCCAACAACCGTGGAGACCCAGTACTTC. This encodes CASSDPPTTVETQYF.

The rearrangement joins TRBV5-1 to TRBJ2-1, with 11 bases that match TRBD2. Germline loops: CDR1 SGHRS, CDR2 YFSETQ. The CDR3 is 15 amino acids. J gave up 4 bases and V 7 bases, and 7 bases lay outside the gene matches. The CDR3 DNA is TGCGCCAGCGCCCGGACTAGCGGGTCTTACAATGAGCAGTTCTTC. Translation: CASARTSGSYNEQFF. Filled out from reference TRBV5-1 and TRBJ2-1, the complete variable domain reads KAGVTQTPRYLIKTRGQQVTLSCSPISGHRSVSWYQQTPGQGLQFLFEYFSETQRNKGNFPGRFSGRQFSNSRSEMNVSTLELGDSALYLCASARTSGSYNEQFFGPGTRLTVL.

The J gene is TRBJ2-3, the V gene TRBV5-1; D is possibly TRBD2 (6 bases). V was trimmed by 2 bases and J by 5 bases, leaving 18 bases between them. The CDR3 is 16 amino acids. CDR1 and CDR2 from the germline V gene are SGHRS and YFSETQ. Written as DNA, the CDR3 is TGCGCCAGCAGCTTAGGCGGGACCTTCGTTGGAGATACGCAGTATTTT. It is translated as CASSLGGTFVGDTQYF.

The rearrangement uses TRBV28 and TRBJ2-7, with TRBD1 as a possible D gene (6 bases). The V gene lost 8 bases and the J gene lost 4 bases, with 21 bases spanning the gap. The germline V gene encodes CDR1 MDHEN and CDR2 SYDVKM. The CDR3 is 15 amino acids. The CDR3 DNA follows: TGTGCCAGCCAGCATGGGGGACAATCGATTTACGAGCAGTACTTC. The encoded protein is CASQHGGQSIYEQYF.

The chain uses TRBV6-1 and TRBJ1-2, with TRBD1 identical over 9 bases. Trimming cost V 9 bases and J 8 bases; bases outside gene matches: 7. In germline, CDR1 is MNHNS, CDR2 SASEGT. The CDR3 has 12 residues. CDR3 DNA: TGTGCCAGTAGGACAGGGGTCAAGGGCTACACCTTC. This encodes CASRTGVKGYTF.

This chain links TRBV27 with TRBJ1-4, with D perhaps TRBD1 (6 bases). Trimming cost V 0 bases and J 5 bases, with 19 bases left between them. CDR3 length: 18 amino acids. CDR1 MNHEY and CDR2 SMNVEV come from the germline V gene (reference sequence). The DNA of the CDR3 is TGTGCCAGCAGTTTATCGATTCAGGGACAAGGGAGAAATGAAAAACTGTTTTTT. It codes for CASSLSIQGQGRNEKLFF.

Points on this clone: Other DNA sequences in this specimen translate into the identical CDR3. The chain links TRBV5-1 to TRBJ1-3; tentative D call: TRBD1 (5 bases). Germline-derived CDR1 and CDR2 are SGHRS and YFSETQ. V shed 0 bases and J shed 0 bases, with 7 bases lying between them. The CDR3 consists of 15 residues. CDR3: CASSLAGTSGNTIYF. CDR3 nucleotide sequence: TGCGCCAGCAGCTTGGCAGGGACCTCTGGAAACACCATATATTTT.

For the CDR3, the DNA is TGTGCCAGCAGCCCGGACATCGCCAGTGAGCAGTTCTTC. As protein: CASSPDIASEQFF. The V gene is TRBV7-3, the J gene TRBJ2-1, with D maybe TRBD1 (5 bases). The V and J ends lost 5 bases and 9 bases respectively, with 14 bases between them. CDR1 SGHTA and CDR2 FQGTGA come from the germline V gene. This CDR3 is built from 13 residues.

The chain recombines TRBV7-9 with TRBJ2-5; D is undetermined. Trimming pared 1 base from V and 4 bases from J, leaving 13 bases between. The CDR3 totals 15 residues. Germline-derived CDR1 and CDR2 are SEHNR and FQNEAQ (reference sequence). The DNA for the CDR3 is TGTGCCAGCAGCTTAGTTGGATCGGGTGGAGAGACCCAGTACTTC. Translated: CASSLVGSGGETQYF.

The V and J genes are TRBV5-4 and TRBJ1-1, with TRBD1 identical over 12 bases. The CDR3 covers 14 residues. Germline loops: CDR1 SGHNT, CDR2 YYREEE (reference sequence). The ends lost 0 bases at V and 11 bases at J; junction bases unmatched: 5. CDR3 protein: CASSLAGQGAGAFF. The CDR3 nucleotides are TGTGCCAGCAGCTTGGCGGGACAGGGGGCGGGGGCTTTCTTT.

This chain connects TRBV30 to TRBJ1-5, with 7 bases aligning to TRBD1. The length of the CDR3 is 15 residues. Germline V gene sequence: CDR1 GTSNPN, CDR2 SVGIG (reference sequence). The ends lost 1 base at V and 4 bases at J; junction bases unmatched: 7. The CDR3, as DNA: TGTGCCTGGAGTGATATGACAGGGACAAATCAGCCCCAGCATTTT. It translates to CAWSDMTGTNQPQHF.

This sequence joins TRBV7-9 and TRBJ2-7; maybe TRBD2 (5 bases). CDR1 is SEHNR, CDR2 FQNEAQ, per germline (reference sequence). This CDR3 is built from 13 residues. Trimming removed 5 bases from V and 1 base from J, with 9 bases in between. CDR3 loop: CASSTRGSYEQYF. The CDR3 DNA reads TGTGCCAGCAGCACCCGGGGATCCTACGAGCAGTACTTC.

This clone appeared once. The chain employs TRBV28 and TRBJ1-1; D unclear. Germline-derived CDR1 and CDR2 are MDHEN and SYDVKM. V was clipped by 2 bases and J by 5 bases, with 6 bases between them. The CDR3 runs 12 residues. CDR3 in amino acids: CASSLIQTEAFF. The CDR3 DNA sequence: TGTGCCAGCAGTTTAATCCAGACTGAAGCTTTCTTT.

This chain links TRBV23-1 with TRBJ2-7; D gene unclear. TRBV23-1 is treated as an ORF (open reading frame) with a function not yet certain. V lost 8 bases and J lost 3, with 17 bases in between. The CDR3 spans 14 residues. The CDR3 nucleotides are TGCGCCAGCTTCTGGACGGAAGATTTCTACGAGCAGTACTTC. Translating it yields CASFWTEDFYEQYF.

The chain links TRBV28 to TRBJ1-5; D possibly corresponds to TRBD1 (5 bases). The germline gives CDR1 MDHEN, CDR2 SYDVKM. The CDR3 is 11 residues long. Between the trimmed V and J ends, which lost 8 bases and 7 bases, there was a span of 9 bases. The CDR3 sequence: CASGGVQPQHF. The DNA of the CDR3 is TGTGCCAGCGGGGGGGTCCAGCCCCAGCATTTT. The full variable domain, completed using reference TRBV28 and TRBJ1-5, is DVKVTQSSRYLVKRTGEKVFLECVQDMDHENMFWYRQDPGLGLRLIYFSYDVKMKEKGDIPEGYSVSREKKERFSLILESASTNQTSMYLCASGGVQPQHFGDGTRLSIL.

The chain has TRBV28 and TRBJ2-1, with D perhaps TRBD2 (6 bases). The germline V and J ends were trimmed by 4 bases and 8 bases, with 9 bases remaining between them. CDR3 length: 12 residues. CDR1 is MDHEN and CDR2 is SYDVKM in the germline V gene. The CDR3 DNA reads TGTGCCAGCAGTTACGGGGAGGATGAGCAGTTCTTC. It codes for CASSYGEDEQFF.

The J gene is TRBJ2-1, the V gene TRBV7-7; possibly TRBD2 for D (6 bases). Germline V gives CDR1 SSHAT, CDR2 FNYEAQ (reference sequence). The V end lost 5 bases, the J end lost 9 bases, and 26 bases lay between the germline ends. The length of the CDR3 is 17 residues. The CDR3 bases are TGTGCCAGCAGCCAGAACACTCTAGGACCGGGGGTGGGTGAGCAGTTCTTC. As protein: CASSQNTLGPGVGEQFF.

The chain couples TRBV19 to TRBJ1-2, with D unresolved. Trimming took off 10 bases at V and 2 bases at J, with 11 bases between the two ends. This CDR3 comprises 12 residues. Germline V gene lookup returns CDR1 LNHDA and CDR2 SQIVND (reference sequence). The DNA for the CDR3 is TGTGCCACAAGACACTCAAACTATGGCTACACCTTC. Its protein product is CATRHSNYGYTF.

The rearrangement joins TRBV5-4 to TRBJ2-7; possibly TRBD1 for D (6 bases). The ends were cut back, 4 bases at V and 2 bases at J, with 13 bases in the middle. Germline lookup yields CDR1 SGHNT and CDR2 YYREEE (reference sequence). The CDR3 loop spans 14 amino acids. CDR3 in amino acids: CASSGIGQTYEQYF. CDR3 DNA sequence: TGTGCCAGCAGCGGAATAGGACAGACCTACGAGCAGTACTTC.

The chain is built from TRBV29-1 and TRBJ2-1, with 14 nucleotides matching TRBD2. This CDR3 region has 14 residues. With V trimmed by 5 bases and J by 5 bases, 2 bases remained unmatched. Germline V gene lookup returns CDR1 SQVTM and CDR2 ANQGSEA. CDR3 region: CSVKGLAGDNEQFF. Here the CDR3 DNA reads TGCAGCGTTAAGGGACTAGCGGGAGACAATGAGCAGTTCTTC.

A note on this clone: The same CDR3 can be traced to other DNA sequences in this sample. This rearrangement joins TRBV9 to TRBJ2-5; D perhaps matches TRBD1 (5 bases). This CDR3 spans 13 amino acids. V shed 0 bases and J shed 4 bases, with 7 bases lying between them. The germline V gene encodes CDR1 SGDLS and CDR2 YYNGEE. CDR3 sequence: CASSVAGLETQYF. CDR3 sequence (DNA): TGTGCCAGCAGCGTAGCAGGGCTAGAGACCCAGTACTTC.

The V gene is TRBV9, the J gene TRBJ2-2, with 10 bases that match TRBD1. The CDR3 contains 15 residues. Germline V gives CDR1 SGDLS, CDR2 YYNGEE. Losses at the gene ends were 7 bases for V and 5 bases for J; bases not matched to a gene: 8. The CDR3 loop reads CASSPTGGFTGELFF. The CDR3 DNA reads TGTGCCAGCTCTCCGACAGGGGGCTTTACCGGGGAGCTGTTTTTT.

The chain carries TRBV29-1 and TRBJ1-2; D is undetermined. The V and J ends lost 7 bases and 3 bases respectively, with 12 bases between them. Germline-derived CDR1 and CDR2 are SQVTM and ANQGSEA. The CDR3 has 12 residues. CDR3: CSDLGRDYGYTF. Written as DNA, the CDR3 is TGCAGCGACCTTGGACGGGACTATGGCTACACCTTC.